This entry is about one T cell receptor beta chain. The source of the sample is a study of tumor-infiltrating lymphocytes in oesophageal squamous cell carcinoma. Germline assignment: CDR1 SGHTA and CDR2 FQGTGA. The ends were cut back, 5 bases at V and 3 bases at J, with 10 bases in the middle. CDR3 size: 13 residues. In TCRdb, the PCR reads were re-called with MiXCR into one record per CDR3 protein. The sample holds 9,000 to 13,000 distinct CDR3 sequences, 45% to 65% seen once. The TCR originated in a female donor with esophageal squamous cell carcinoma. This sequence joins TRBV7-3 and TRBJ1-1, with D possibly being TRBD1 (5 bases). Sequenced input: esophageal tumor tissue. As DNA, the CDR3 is TGTGCCAGCAGCAGACTCAGGGACACTGAAGCTTTCTTT. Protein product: CASSRLRDTEAFF. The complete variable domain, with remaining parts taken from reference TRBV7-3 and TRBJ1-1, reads GAGVSQTPSNKVTEKGKYVELRCDPISGHTALYWYRQSLGQGPEFLIYFQGTGAADDSGLPNDRFFAVRPEGSVSTLKIQRTERGDSAVYLCASSRLRDTEAFFGQGTRLTVV.